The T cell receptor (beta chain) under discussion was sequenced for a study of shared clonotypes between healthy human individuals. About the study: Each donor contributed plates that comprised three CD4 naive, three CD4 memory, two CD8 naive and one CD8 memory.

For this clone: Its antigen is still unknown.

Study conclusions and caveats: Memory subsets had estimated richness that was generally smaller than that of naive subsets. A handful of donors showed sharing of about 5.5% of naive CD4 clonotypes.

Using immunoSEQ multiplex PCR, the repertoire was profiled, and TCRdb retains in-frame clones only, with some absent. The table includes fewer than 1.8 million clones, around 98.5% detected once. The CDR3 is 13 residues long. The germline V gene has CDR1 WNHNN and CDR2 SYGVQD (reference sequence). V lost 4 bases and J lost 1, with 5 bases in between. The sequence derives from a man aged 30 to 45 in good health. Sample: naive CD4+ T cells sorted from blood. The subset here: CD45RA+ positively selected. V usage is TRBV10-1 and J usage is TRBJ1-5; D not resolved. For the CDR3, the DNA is TGCGCCAGCAGTGTTAACAGCAATCAGCCCCAGCATTTT. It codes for CASSVNSNQPQHF.